This passage covers 11 T cell receptor beta chains from one sample sequenced in a study of cytomegalovirus exposure and HLA in healthy donors (dated by TCRdb to 2015 to 2018). Receptor libraries were prepared by the immunoSEQ multiplex PCR assay. A mixture of 60 forward primers for TCR Vbeta segments and 13 reverse primers for TCR Jbeta segments was used in the multiplex PCR. TCRdb holds this immuneACCESS table with in-frame rearrangements only. Some clones are missing; in checked studies, unresolved V genes explain under half, and the rest has no known cause. The table for this sample lists about 140,000 clones; 60% to 80% of them were counted only once. About 1.7% of the sample rests with the top ten. Sequencing was carried out using PBMCs. The receptors here all came from a female donor in good health and CMV-seronegative.

The rearrangement links TRBV9 to TRBJ2-2; D might be TRBD1 (6 bases). The CDR3 sequence is 16 residues long. V lost 1 base to trimming and J lost 4 bases, with 14 bases between them. The germline V gene has CDR1 SGDLS and CDR2 YYNGEE. The CDR3 DNA reads as TGTGCCAGCAGCGTACCCAGGGGAAGTAGCACCGGGGAGCTGTTTTTT. This gives the protein CASSVPRGSSTGELFF.

The gene calls are TRBV18 and TRBJ1-1, with 9 bases lining up with TRBD1. Germline V lookup: CDR1 KGHSH, CDR2 LQKENI. With V trimmed by 1 base and J by 3 bases, 6 bases remained unmatched. The CDR3 extends over 16 amino acids. CDR3 DNA: TGTGCCAGCTCACCACTTGGACAGGGGAGGGACACTGAAGCTTTCTTT. Amino acid sequence: CASSPLGQGRDTEAFF. The entire variable domain, with the rest obtained from reference TRBV18 and TRBJ1-1, is as follows: NAGVMQNPRHLVRRRGQEARLRCSPMKGHSHVYWYRQLPEEGLKFMVYLQKENIIDESGMPKERFSAEFPKEGPSILRIQQVVRGDSAAYFCASSPLGQGRDTEAFFGQGTRLTVV.

The rearrangement links TRBV27 to TRBJ1-5; TRBD1 matches at 8 bases. Trimming at V came to 5 bases and at J to 1 base, leaving 22 bases not matched to a gene. From germline, CDR1 is MNHEY and CDR2 SMNVEV (reference sequence). The length of the CDR3 is 21 residues. The CDR3 is CASSHRWRSQRTGSSNQPQHF. Written as DNA, the CDR3 is TGTGCCAGCAGTCACCGTTGGCGTTCCCAAAGGACAGGGTCGAGCAATCAGCCCCAGCATTTT.

The chain couples TRBV7-3 to TRBJ2-1, with TRBD2 matching 8 bases. V lost 5 bases and J lost 7; bases outside the gene matches: 7. The CDR3 spans 14 residues. Germline V CDR1 and CDR2: SGHTA, FQGTGA. CDR3 sequence: CASSKTSGRNEQFF. The CDR3 coding sequence is TGTGCCAGCAGCAAAACTAGCGGAAGGAATGAGCAGTTCTTC.

The chain recombines TRBV30 with TRBJ2-7; D unresolved. Germline-derived CDR1 and CDR2 are GTSNPN and SVGIG (reference sequence). The CDR3 runs to 11 residues. V was shortened by 5 bases and J by 3 bases, with 8 bases between the two germline ends. CDR3: CAWAENYEQYF. The CDR3 DNA follows: TGTGCCTGGGCGGAAAACTACGAGCAGTACTTC. The whole variable domain, filled in from reference TRBV30 and TRBJ2-7, reads SQTIHQWPATLVQPVGSPLSLECTVEGTSNPNLYWYRQAAGRGLQLLFYSVGIGQISSEVPQNLSASRPQDRQFILSSKKLLLSDSGFYLCAWAENYEQYFGPGTRLTVT.

This chain uses TRBV6-5 with TRBJ1-4; D is unclear. Per germline, CDR1 MNHEY and CDR2 SVGAGI. The CDR3 totals 15 residues. Between the trimmed V and J ends, which lost 0 bases and 8 bases, there was a span of 13 bases. CDR3 nucleotide sequence: TGTGCCAGCAGTTACTCGATGGAGGAGGGCGAAAAACTGTTTTTT. Amino acid sequence: CASSYSMEEGEKLFF.

The chain joins TRBV7-2 to TRBJ1-1; perhaps TRBD1 as D (6 bases). This CDR3 has 14 amino acids. V lost 1 base and J 4 bases, leaving 10 bases between the germline ends. The germline V gene has CDR1 SGHTA and CDR2 FQGNSA. CDR3 nucleotides: TGTGCCAGCAGCTTAGACAGGGTCATCACTGAAGCTTTCTTT. Its translation: CASSLDRVITEAFF.

Concerning this clone itself: A read error may produce the germline difference seen at one junction end. The chain has TRBV27 and TRBJ1-2; TRBD1 agrees at 8 bases. The length of the CDR3 is 16 residues. The germline V gene encodes CDR1 MNHEY and CDR2 SMNVEV (reference sequence). Here the CDR3 DNA reads TGTGCCAGCAGCCTGACAGGGGAAAAAGCTAACTATGGCTACCCCTTC. Its translation is CASSLTGEKANYGYPF.

V gene TRBV30 combines with J gene TRBJ1-1; 7 bases align to TRBD1. V lost 4 bases and J lost 11; bases outside the gene matches: 10. The CDR3 extends over 12 amino acids. Germline CDR1 reads GTSNPN; CDR2 reads SVGIG (reference sequence). Written as DNA, the CDR3 is TGTGCCTGGACCACCTCAGGGGGTGAGGCTTTCTTT. This gives the protein CAWTTSGGEAFF.

The genes are TRBV5-1 and TRBJ2-3; 11 nucleotides match TRBD2. This CDR3 contains 16 residues. CDR1 SGHRS and CDR2 YFSETQ come from the germline V gene. The trim removed 5 bases at V and 3 bases at J, leaving 8 bases unmatched. The CDR3 sequence is CASSALAGGTTDTQYF. CDR3 nucleotides: TGCGCCAGCAGTGCTCTAGCGGGGGGCACGACAGATACGCAGTATTTT. The variable domain in full, completed from reference TRBV5-1 and TRBJ2-3, reads KAGVTQTPRYLIKTRGQQVTLSCSPISGHRSVSWYQQTPGQGLQFLFEYFSETQRNKGNFPGRFSGRQFSNSRSEMNVSTLELGDSALYLCASSALAGGTTDTQYFGPGTRLTVL.

The rearrangement links TRBV27 to TRBJ2-5; TRBD2 is a possible D gene (5 bases). Germline V gene sequence: CDR1 MNHEY, CDR2 SMNVEV (reference sequence). The CDR3 is made up of 13 amino acids. The V and J ends lost 5 bases and 5 bases respectively, with 12 bases between them. The CDR3 loop reads CASSARSGETQYF. For the CDR3, the DNA is TGTGCCAGCAGTGCGCGATCGGGGGAGACCCAGTACTTC.